This T cell receptor (beta chain) was captured in a study of cytomegalovirus exposure and HLA in healthy donors. At the level of the study: An early release of data contained 80 million to 85 million unique TCRs, which came from HLA-typed donors. General study points: In vitro confirmation showed a few CMV-associated chains to be CMV antigen specific. Across all donors, roughly uniform sequencing depth was an assumption of the presence/absence analyses.

The PCR ran on 60 Vbeta and 13 Jbeta primers. Assay: immunoSEQ multiplex PCR; the TCRdb copy retains only in-frame clones and omits some. This repertoire includes about 210,000 clones. Notes on this clone: Its antigen remains unknown.

It was healthy bone marrow donors who served as donors. The TCR sequence derives from a woman aged 25 to 39 in good health and CMV-seropositive. Sequencing used PBMCs.

This CDR3 reads CASTLTVAGDEQFF. The CDR3 DNA is TGTGCCAGCACCTTAACGGTGGCGGGGGATGAGCAGTTCTTC. The chain is built from TRBV5-4 and TRBJ2-1; 7 nucleotides line up with TRBD2. Trimming removed 6 bases from V and 8 bases from J; junction bases left unmatched: 11. This CDR3 has 14 amino acids. Germline V gene data show CDR1 as SGHNT and CDR2 as YYREEE (reference sequence). Full variable domain (missing parts from reference TRBV5-4 and TRBJ2-1): ETGVTQSPTHLIKTRGQQVTLRCSSQSGHNTVSWYQQALGQGPQFIFQYYREEENGRGNFPPRFSGLQFPNYSSELNVNALELDDSALYLCASTLTVAGDEQFFGPGTRLTVL.